The clone carrying this TCR beta chain was observed at least ten times. From the RT-PCR reads, TCRdb called clonotypes with MiXCR, one entry per CDR3 protein. Of about 680,000 distinct CDR3 sequences in the sample, approximately 15% were seen once. V was pared by 5 bases and J by 5 bases, with 4 bases of the junction left unmatched. The CDR3 sequence is 13 residues long. Looked up from germline, CDR1 is WNHNN and CDR2 is SYGVQD (reference sequence). V gene TRBV10-1 combines with J gene TRBJ2-5; TRBD2 aligns across 8 bases. The TCR sequence derives from a female donor in good health, serving as a healthy control. The source material was memory CD4+ T cells from blood. The CDR3 protein is CASSPGLVETQYF. In nucleotides, the CDR3 is TGCGCCAGCAGTCCGGGACTAGTGGAGACCCAGTACTTC.